The source of this T cell receptor (beta chain) is a study of shared clonotypes between healthy human individuals. Whole-study context: For every donor, three CD4 naive, three CD4 memory, two CD8 naive and one CD8 memory plates were used.

Germline V CDR1 and CDR2: SGHAT, FQNNGV. The CDR3 covers 15 residues. The ends were cut back, 6 bases at V and 1 base at J, with 15 bases in the middle. Sequencing was performed with immunoSEQ multiplex PCR; in TCRdb, only in-frame clones are kept and a portion is missing. Of about 1.5 million clones in the sample, more than 95% are singletons; the top ten hold 0.95% to 1.5%. The receptor was derived from a man aged 25 to 40 in good health. Specimen: naive CD4+ T cells sorted from blood. As for subset: CD45RA+ positively selected. The chain is built from TRBV11-2 and TRBJ2-5, with D possibly TRBD2 on 5 matching bases. CDR3 sequence reads: CASSSRTAFQETQYF. CDR3 bases: TGTGCCAGCAGTTCCAGGACTGCTTTCCAAGAGACCCAGTACTTC.